This record concerns one T cell receptor (beta chain) sequence. In the authors' workflow: From reference gene primer amplification, estimates of nucleated cell counts were derived. Produced via immunoSEQ multiplex PCR; TCRdb's table is partial and in-frame only. Clone size and the V and J calls come from that table; the DNA yielded D and trimming. In the table there are tens of thousands of clones, around 87% of which are singletons. This sample is drawn from a study of blood T cell repertoires in COVID-19. Whole-study context: Both acute and convalescent COVID-19 samples were obtained from the United States, Italy and Spain. Sources were T cells, B-cell-depleted T cells, or PBMCs; the material itself was cDNA or gDNA.

This CDR3 is 21 amino acids long. The germline V gene has CDR1 LGHDT and CDR2 YNNKEL (reference sequence). The junction had 23 bases not matched to a gene; V was cut back by 1 base and J by 4 bases. V is TRBV3-1 (or the pseudogene TRBV3-2) and J is TRBJ2-5, with TRBD1 identical over 8 bases. The sequence was obtained from a man aged 60 to 75 with active or convalescent COVID-19. The specimen was peripheral blood. The CDR3 bases are TGTGCCAGCAGCCAAGTCCCCTTCGGAAATTCTGACAGGGGAGCCAGAGAGACCCAGTACTTC. This encodes CASSQVPFGNSDRGARETQYF.